This T cell receptor (beta chain) stems from a study of blood T cell dynamics during melanoma immunotherapy. Study-level results: Clones driving repertoire changes may be melanoma-specific or general immune activation.

A word on this clone: Its antigen is undetermined.

Time point specified: week 3, after first cycle of checkpoint inhibitor. Assay: immunoSEQ multiplex PCR; the TCRdb copy retains only in-frame clones and omits some. The sample has about 11,000 clones, 80% seen once. Germline V lookup: CDR1 SGHVS, CDR2 FQNEAQ. This CDR3 is built from 15 residues. V was pared by 6 bases and J by 7 bases, with 11 bases of the junction left unmatched. This receptor was identified in a human donor with melanoma. The V and J genes are TRBV7-8 and TRBJ1-4; 7 bases are shared with TRBD1. The material was blood, obtained from a patient treated with checkpoint blockade. This CDR3 is CASSQTGALSEKLFF. The CDR3 DNA is TGTGCCAGCAGTCAAACAGGGGCCCTTTCTGAAAAACTGTTTTTT.